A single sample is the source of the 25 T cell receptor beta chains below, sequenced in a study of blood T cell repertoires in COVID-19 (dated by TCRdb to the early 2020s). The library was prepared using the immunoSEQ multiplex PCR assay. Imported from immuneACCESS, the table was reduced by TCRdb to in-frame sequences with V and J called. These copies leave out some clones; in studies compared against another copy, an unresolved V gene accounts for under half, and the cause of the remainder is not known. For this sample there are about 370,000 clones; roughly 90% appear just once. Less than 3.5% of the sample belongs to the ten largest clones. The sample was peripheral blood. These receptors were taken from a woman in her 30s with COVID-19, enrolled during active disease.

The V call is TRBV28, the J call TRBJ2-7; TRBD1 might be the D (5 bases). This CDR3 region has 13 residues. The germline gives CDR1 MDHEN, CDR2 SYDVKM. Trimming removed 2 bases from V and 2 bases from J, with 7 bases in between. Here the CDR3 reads CASSLGAPYEQYF. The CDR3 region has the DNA TGTGCCAGCAGTTTAGGGGCCCCCTACGAGCAGTACTTC.

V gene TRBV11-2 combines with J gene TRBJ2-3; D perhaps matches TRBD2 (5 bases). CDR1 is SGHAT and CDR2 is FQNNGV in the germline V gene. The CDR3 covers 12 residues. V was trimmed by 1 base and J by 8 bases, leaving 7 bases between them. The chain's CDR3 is CASSLGRSTQYF. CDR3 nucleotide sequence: TGTGCCAGCAGCTTAGGGAGGTCTACGCAGTATTTT.

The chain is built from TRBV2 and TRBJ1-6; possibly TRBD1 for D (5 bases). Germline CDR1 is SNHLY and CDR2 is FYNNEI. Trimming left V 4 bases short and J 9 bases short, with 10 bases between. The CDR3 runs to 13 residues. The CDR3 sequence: CASSGGPGSPLHF. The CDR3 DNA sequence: TGTGCCAGCAGTGGGGGCCCCGGTTCACCCCTCCACTTT.

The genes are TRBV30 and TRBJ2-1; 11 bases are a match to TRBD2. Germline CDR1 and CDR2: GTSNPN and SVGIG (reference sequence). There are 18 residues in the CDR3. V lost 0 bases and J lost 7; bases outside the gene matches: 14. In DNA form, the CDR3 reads TGTGCCTGGAGTGTACTAGCGGGGGTACCTACGTCGGGTAATGAGCAGTTCTTC. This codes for CAWSVLAGVPTSGNEQFF.

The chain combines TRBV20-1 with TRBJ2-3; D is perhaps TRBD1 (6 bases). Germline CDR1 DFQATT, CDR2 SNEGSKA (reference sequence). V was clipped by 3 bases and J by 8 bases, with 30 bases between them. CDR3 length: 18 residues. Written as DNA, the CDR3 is TGCAGTGCTAGTATCCTCACAGCATCCGGGACACCGCAATTTACGCAGTATTTT. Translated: CSASILTASGTPQFTQYF.

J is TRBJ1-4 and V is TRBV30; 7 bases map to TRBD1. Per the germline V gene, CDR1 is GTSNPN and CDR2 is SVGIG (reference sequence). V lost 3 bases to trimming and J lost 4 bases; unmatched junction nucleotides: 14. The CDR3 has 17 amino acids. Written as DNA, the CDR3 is TGTGCCTGGAGCAGACAGGGTCTCTCCCAGAATAATGAAAAACTGTTTTTT. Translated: CAWSRQGLSQNNEKLFF.

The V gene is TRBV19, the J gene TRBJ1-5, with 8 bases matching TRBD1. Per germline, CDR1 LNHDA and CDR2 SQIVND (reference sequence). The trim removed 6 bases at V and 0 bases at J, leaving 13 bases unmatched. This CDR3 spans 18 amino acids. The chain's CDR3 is CASRTSRTGPYSNQPQHF. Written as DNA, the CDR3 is TGTGCCAGTAGGACCTCTAGGACAGGGCCGTATAGCAATCAGCCCCAGCATTTT.

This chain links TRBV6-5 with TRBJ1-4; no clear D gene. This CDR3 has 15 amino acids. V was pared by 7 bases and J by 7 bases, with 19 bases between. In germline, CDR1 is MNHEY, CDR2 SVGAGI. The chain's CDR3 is CASTRPPGSGEKLFF. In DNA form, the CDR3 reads TGTGCCAGCACCCGACCGCCGGGTTCGGGTGAAAAACTGTTTTTT.

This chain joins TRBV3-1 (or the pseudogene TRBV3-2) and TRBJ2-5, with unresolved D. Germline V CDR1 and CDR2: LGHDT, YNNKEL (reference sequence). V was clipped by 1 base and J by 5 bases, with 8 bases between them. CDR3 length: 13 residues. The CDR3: CASSQVNVETQYF. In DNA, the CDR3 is TGTGCCAGCAGCCAAGTAAATGTGGAGACCCAGTACTTC.

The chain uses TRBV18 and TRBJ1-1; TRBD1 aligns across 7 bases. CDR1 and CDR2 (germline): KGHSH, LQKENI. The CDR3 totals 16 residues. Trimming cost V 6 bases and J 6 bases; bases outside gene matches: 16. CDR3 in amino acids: CASSLYDREIGAEAFF. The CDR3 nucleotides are TGTGCCAGCTCGCTCTATGACAGGGAGATTGGTGCTGAAGCTTTCTTT.

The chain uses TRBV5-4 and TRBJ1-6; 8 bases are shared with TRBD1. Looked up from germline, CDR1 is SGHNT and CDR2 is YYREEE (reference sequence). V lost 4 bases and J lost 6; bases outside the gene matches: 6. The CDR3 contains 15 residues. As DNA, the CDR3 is TGTGCCAGCAGCCCAGGGGGCGTGGGTAATTCACCCCTCCACTTT. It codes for CASSPGGVGNSPLHF.

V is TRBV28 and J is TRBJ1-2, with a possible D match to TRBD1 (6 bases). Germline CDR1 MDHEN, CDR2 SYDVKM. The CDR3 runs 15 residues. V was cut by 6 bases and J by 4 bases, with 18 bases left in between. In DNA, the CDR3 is TGTGCCAGCAGCCAACCGGGAGGGGGGCTCTATGGCTACACCTTC. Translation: CASSQPGGGLYGYTF.

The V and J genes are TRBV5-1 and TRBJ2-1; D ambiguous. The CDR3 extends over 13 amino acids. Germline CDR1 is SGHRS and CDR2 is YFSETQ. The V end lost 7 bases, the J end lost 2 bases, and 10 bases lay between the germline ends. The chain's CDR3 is CASGTVPYNEQFF. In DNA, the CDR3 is TGCGCCAGCGGAACAGTCCCCTACAATGAGCAGTTCTTC.

CDR3 coding DNA: TGTGCCACCAGTGACCCGGACAGGGAGAATGGCTACACCTTC. Its protein product is CATSDPDRENGYTF. The rearrangement links TRBV24-1 to TRBJ1-2, with 8 nucleotides matching TRBD1. CDR3 length equals 14 residues. From germline, CDR1 is KGHDR and CDR2 SFDVKD. The J segment lost 6 bases and the V segment lost 4 bases, leaving 6 bases of the junction unmatched.

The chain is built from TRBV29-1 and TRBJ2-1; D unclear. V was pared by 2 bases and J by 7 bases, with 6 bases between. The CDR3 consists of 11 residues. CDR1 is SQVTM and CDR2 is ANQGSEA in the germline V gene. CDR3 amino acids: CSVEPRNEQFF. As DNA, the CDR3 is TGCAGCGTTGAACCCAGGAATGAGCAGTTCTTC.

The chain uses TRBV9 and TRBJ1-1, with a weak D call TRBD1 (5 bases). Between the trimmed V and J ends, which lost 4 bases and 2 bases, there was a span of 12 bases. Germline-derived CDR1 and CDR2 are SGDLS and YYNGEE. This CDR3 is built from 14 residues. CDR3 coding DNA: TGTGCCAGCAGCCCGGACGGGGGTAACACTGAAGCTTTCTTT. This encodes CASSPDGGNTEAFF.

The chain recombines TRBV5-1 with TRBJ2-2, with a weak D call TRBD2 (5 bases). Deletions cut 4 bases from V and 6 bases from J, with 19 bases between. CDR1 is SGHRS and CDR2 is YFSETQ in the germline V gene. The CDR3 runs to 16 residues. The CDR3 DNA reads TGCGCCAGCAGCCAAACCGGGATCCTGGACCCCGGGGAGCTGTTTTTT. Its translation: CASSQTGILDPGELFF.

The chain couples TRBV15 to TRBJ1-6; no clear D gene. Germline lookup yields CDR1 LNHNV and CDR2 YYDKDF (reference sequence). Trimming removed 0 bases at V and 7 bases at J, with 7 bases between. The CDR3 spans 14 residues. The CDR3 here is CATSRDPGNSPLHF. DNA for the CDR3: TGTGCCACCAGCAGAGACCCCGGGAATTCACCCCTCCACTTT.

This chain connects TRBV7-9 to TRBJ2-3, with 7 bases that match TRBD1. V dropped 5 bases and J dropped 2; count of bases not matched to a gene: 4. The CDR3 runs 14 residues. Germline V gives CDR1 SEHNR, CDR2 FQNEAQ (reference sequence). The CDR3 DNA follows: TGTGCCAGCAGCCAACAGGGGTACACAGATACGCAGTATTTT. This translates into CASSQQGYTDTQYF.

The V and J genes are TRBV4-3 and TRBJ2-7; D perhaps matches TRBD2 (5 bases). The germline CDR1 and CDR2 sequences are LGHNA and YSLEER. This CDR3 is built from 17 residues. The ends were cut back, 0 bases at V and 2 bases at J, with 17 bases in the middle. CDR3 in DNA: TGCGCCAGCAGCCAAGAGCAAACTTTCGGGGTGGCCTACGAGCAGTACTTC. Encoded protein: CASSQEQTFGVAYEQYF.

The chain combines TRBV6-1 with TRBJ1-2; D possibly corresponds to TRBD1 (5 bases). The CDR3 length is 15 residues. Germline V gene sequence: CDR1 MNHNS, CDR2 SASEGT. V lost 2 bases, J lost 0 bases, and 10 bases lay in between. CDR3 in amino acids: CASSERTKANYGYTF. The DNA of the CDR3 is TGTGCCAGCAGTGAAAGGACAAAAGCTAACTATGGCTACACCTTC.

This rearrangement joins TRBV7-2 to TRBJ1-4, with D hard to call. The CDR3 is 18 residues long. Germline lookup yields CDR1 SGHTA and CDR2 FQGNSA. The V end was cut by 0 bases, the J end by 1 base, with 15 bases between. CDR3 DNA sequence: TGTGCCAGCAGCTTAGCGCCGGGGTCCGGGAGAACTAATGAAAAACTGTTTTTT. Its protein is CASSLAPGSGRTNEKLFF.

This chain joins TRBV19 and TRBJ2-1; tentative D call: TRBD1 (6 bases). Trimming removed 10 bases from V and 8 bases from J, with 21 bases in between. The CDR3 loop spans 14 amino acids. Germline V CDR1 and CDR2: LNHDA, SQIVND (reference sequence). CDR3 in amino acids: CATSRVRGRDEQFF. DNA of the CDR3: TGTGCCACCTCAAGAGTCAGGGGAAGGGATGAGCAGTTCTTC. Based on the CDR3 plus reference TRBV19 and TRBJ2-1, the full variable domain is DGGITQSPKYLFRKEGQNVTLSCEQNLNHDAMYWYRQDPGQGLRLIYYSQIVNDFQKGDIAEGYSVSREKKESFPLTVTSAQKNPTAFYLCATSRVRGRDEQFFGPGTRLTVL.

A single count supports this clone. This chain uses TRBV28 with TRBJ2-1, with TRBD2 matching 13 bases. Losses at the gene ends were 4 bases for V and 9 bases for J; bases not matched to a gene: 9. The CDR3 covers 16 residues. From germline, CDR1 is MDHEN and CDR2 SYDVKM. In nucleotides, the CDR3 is TGTGCCAGCAGTTCACTAGCGGGGGGGCAACGGGCTGAGCAGTTCTTC. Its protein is CASSSLAGGQRAEQFF.

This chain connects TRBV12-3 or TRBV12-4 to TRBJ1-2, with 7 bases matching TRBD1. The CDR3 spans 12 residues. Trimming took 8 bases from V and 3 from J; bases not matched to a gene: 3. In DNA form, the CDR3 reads TGTGCCAGCGAGGGGGCTGACTATGGCTACACCTTC. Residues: CASEGADYGYTF.